This T cell receptor (beta chain) was obtained from a study of T cells in Graves' hyperthyroidism and ophthalmopathy (dated by TCRdb to 2018 to 2020). Some background on the complete study: Peripheral blood was collected at initial diagnosis, before any treatment. The paper describes TCR Vbeta CDR3 sequencing of some 130 peripheral blood samples, made up of fewer than 50 ophthalmopathy patients, approximately 76 hyperthyroidism patients and 17 progressor patients. The approximately 90 discovery patients were randomly split 7:3 into training and test sets. Thyroid tissue and blood T-cell repertoires from six Graves' hyperthyroidism patients were also compared in the study. To identify distinguishing TCR V-J signatures, a discovery cohort of some 100 patients was used, comprising fewer than 45 with Graves' ophthalmopathy and around 57 with stable Graves' hyperthyroidism. Prospective prediction of ophthalmopathy was tested in an independent validation cohort consisting of roughly 20 hyperthyroidism patients and approximately 16 patients who later progressed to ophthalmopathy. After blood sampling, hyperthyroidism patients were treated with methimazole at a starting dose of 30 mg daily, and ophthalmopathy patients were treated with high-dose intravenous methylprednisolone.

Counted from cysteine to phenylalanine, this CDR3 has 16 amino acids. Kept here is only the CDR3 DNA, which spans 48 bases and is read in frame from base 1. As encoded in the germline V gene, CDR1 is MDHEN while CDR2 is SYDVKM. The V end gives up 5 bases and the J end 0 bases, leaving 4 bases in the junction not matched to a gene. Many counts were recorded for this clonotype. Its target antigen remains unknown. Per-nucleotide qualities are absent, and no much larger clonotype sits a single base away. Findings and caveats that apply to the study as a whole: A model built on a 13 V-J signature distinguished ophthalmopathy from stable hyperthyroidism, reaching 85% to 90% sensitivity and 81.08% specificity in cross-validation and 80%/75% in testing. In validation, progression to ophthalmopathy was predicted by the model with 65% to 71% sensitivity and roughly 72% specificity, a median of approximately 6.5 months before onset. Most expanded thyroid clonotypes (frequency above 0.001) were also found in blood, which suggests that blood repertoires may mirror thyroid immune responses. No statistical method was used to set the sample size in advance, and investigators knew the group allocation.

Moderately to severely active disease, a Clinical Activity Score of at least 3, a NOSPECS grade of at least 4, and a duration under 3 months were present in ophthalmopathy patients. Any patient with an uncontrolled infection, another autoimmune disease, pregnancy or lactation was excluded. Diagnoses were established on the basis of clinical symptoms, serum thyroxine and TRAb, thyroid ultrasound, and orbital computed tomography. PBMCs were isolated from approximately 10 ml of fresh peripheral blood by Ficoll-Paque density gradient centrifugation. Total RNA was extracted with Trizol reagent, and quality was checked on an Agilent 2100 Bioanalyzer. The TCR beta CDR3 regions were amplified from the RNA transcripts. The first round of RT-PCR for the TCR CDR3 was performed with the HTBI primer set and the Qiagen OneStep RT-PCR kit. The libraries were constructed in a second round of multiplex PCR and then size-selected and purified. Paired-end sequencing of the libraries was performed with 100 bp reads on an Illumina HiSeq2000. For the original study's pipeline: SOAPnuke was used to process the raw data, with reads discarded if the reads contained adapters or uncalled bases, had a mean Phred below 15, or lacked an exact constant-primer or identifier match. COPE v1.2.5 was used to merge the high-quality paired reads, and each unique nucleotide sequence was defined as a clonotype. MiTCR v1.1 was used to align the clonotypes against IMGT TRBV, TRBD and TRBJ reference segments. The analysis included only V-J combinations with a frequency above 0.0001, which together covered around 99% of the repertoires. A TCS score was defined as the ratio between F50 (clonal expansion) and ExV (chaos), using BLOSUM62-based TCRdist between CDR3 peptides within each V-J. Welch's t-statistics and random forest reduced approximately 520 V-J features to 13, which were used in a naive Bayes classifier (R e1071). Starting from the raw public reads, TCRdb applied fastp trimming at Q25, assembled clones with MiXCR and retained in-frame beta chains. For every CDR3 protein sequence, its rows merge into one entry that carries the most common genes and DNA. The V and J calls were determined by TCRdb, not by the authors. This sample gives around 500,000 distinct CDR3 sequences in total; about 16% of them show up just once. Jointly, the top ten make up 25% to 30% of the sample.

The sequenced material came from blood. The sequence was collected from a woman in her twenties or thirties with Graves' ophthalmopathy. Recombination joined TRBV28 with TRBJ2-6; 7 bases in between match TRBD1. The CDR3 here reads CASSAHRGSGANVLTF. The nucleotide sequence is given as TGTGCCAGCAGTGCCCACAGGGGCTCTGGGGCCAACGTCCTGACTTTC.